The 6 T cell receptor beta chains in this list originate from one sample, sequenced in a study of spatial heterogeneity in lung cancer. From the 5' RACE reads, TCRdb called clonotypes with MiXCR, one entry per CDR3 protein. The top ten hold about two fifths of the sample, which has about 92,000 distinct CDR3 sequences, 12% seen once. Documented time point: sample taken at primary tumor resection. No cells were sorted before sequencing. The whole RNA sequenced was extracted from tumor, nontumor lung or frozen PBMC. The sample here was PBMCs, taken at surgery. The receptors shown here come from a male donor with early-stage non-small cell lung cancer.

This clonotype was detected only a few times. The chain joins TRBV4-1 to TRBJ2-3, with TRBD2 matching 8 bases. The CDR3 consists of 17 residues. The V gene's germline CDR1 is MGHRA and CDR2 YSYEKL. V trimming: 1 base; J trimming: 3 bases; junction bases outside the gene matches: 9. CDR3 bases: TGCGCCAGCAGCCAAGGGATAGCGGGAAGTGGGACAGATACGCAGTATTTT. Amino acids: CASSQGIAGSGTDTQYF.

This clonotype came up many times. The V call is TRBV7-2, the J call TRBJ2-5, with TRBD2 as a possible D gene (6 bases). CDR3 size: 15 residues. CDR1 SGHTA and CDR2 FQGNSA come from the germline V gene. Trimming cost V 1 base and J 3 bases, with 12 bases left between them. This chain's CDR3 is CASSLDGRGEETQYF. CDR3 bases: TGTGCCAGCAGCTTAGACGGGAGAGGTGAAGAGACCCAGTACTTC.

This chain uses TRBV6-5 with TRBJ2-7; 8 nucleotides line up with TRBD2. Germline CDR1 is MNHEY and CDR2 is SVGAGI. Unmatched junction bases numbered 4, after V lost 7 bases and J lost 2 bases. The CDR3 has 13 residues. CDR3 protein: CASNPGGTYEQYF. DNA for the CDR3: TGTGCCAGCAATCCGGGAGGGACCTACGAGCAGTACTTC.

This clonotype occurred a few times. The rearrangement uses TRBV20-1 and TRBJ1-4; 8 nucleotides agree with TRBD1. This CDR3 spans 14 amino acids. Germline V lookup: CDR1 DFQATT, CDR2 SNEGSKA (reference sequence). V lost 1 base and J lost 5; bases outside the gene matches: 3. The CDR3 coding sequence is TGCAGTGCTAGAGGGGGGACAGGCAATGAAAAACTGTTTTTT. Residues: CSARGGTGNEKLFF.

CDR3 sequence reads: CASSIHGLAAAEQFF. For the CDR3, the DNA is TGTGCCAGCAGCATCCACGGACTAGCGGCGGCTGAGCAGTTCTTC. The gene calls are TRBV7-9 and TRBJ2-1, with TRBD2 matching over 10 bases. V was pared by 5 bases and J by 9 bases, with 10 bases of the junction left unmatched. This CDR3 has 15 amino acids. The germline CDR1 and CDR2 sequences are SEHNR and FQNEAQ (reference sequence). Looking up the rest from reference TRBV7-9 and TRBJ2-1 gives the full variable domain: DTGVSQNPRHKITKRGQNVTFRCDPISEHNRLYWYRQTLGQGPEFLTYFQNEAQLEKSRLLSDRFSAERPKGSFSTLEIQRTEQGDSAMYLCASSIHGLAAAEQFFGPGTRLTVL.

This clonotype was picked up a small number of times. The rearrangement links TRBV28 to TRBJ2-3; 12 bases match TRBD2. The germline V gene has CDR1 MDHEN and CDR2 SYDVKM. The CDR3 length is 17 residues. The V and J ends lost 8 bases and 5 bases, in that order; junction bases with no gene match: 14. The CDR3 nucleotides read TGTGCCAGCTCCCGTGTTCGGGCTAGCGGGAGGGGAGATACGCAGTATTTT. Protein: CASSRVRASGRGDTQYF. The variable domain in full, with the rest retrieved from reference TRBV28 and TRBJ2-3, is DVKVTQSSRYLVKRTGEKVFLECVQDMDHENMFWYRQDPGLGLRLIYFSYDVKMKEKGDIPEGYSVSREKKERFSLILESASTNQTSMYLCASSRVRASGRGDTQYFGPGTRLTVL.